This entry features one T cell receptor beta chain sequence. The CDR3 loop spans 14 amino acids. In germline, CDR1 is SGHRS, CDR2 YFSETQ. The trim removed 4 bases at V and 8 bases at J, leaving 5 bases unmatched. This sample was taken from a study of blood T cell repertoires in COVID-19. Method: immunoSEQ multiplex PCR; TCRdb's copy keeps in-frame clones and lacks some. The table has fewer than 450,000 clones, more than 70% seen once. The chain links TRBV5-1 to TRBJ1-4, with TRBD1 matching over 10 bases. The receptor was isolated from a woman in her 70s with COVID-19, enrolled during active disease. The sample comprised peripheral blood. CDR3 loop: CASSPDRGKEKLFF. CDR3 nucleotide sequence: TGCGCCAGCAGCCCGGACAGGGGGAAGGAAAAACTGTTTTTT.